The rows below give T cell receptor beta chains drawn from one sample of a study of CD8 T cells in Susac syndrome. TCRdb called the immunoSEQ multiplex PCR reads again in MiXCR, with one record for every CDR3 protein. The sample lists about 180,000 distinct CDR3 sequences; roughly 94% were seen once. The source material was CD4+ T cells from PBMCs. Receptor source: a human donor with Susac syndrome. Both conserved end residues are part of each CDR3. D genes are given only for firm matches. Clone size is stated in some rows and not others, as once, few, many or a class when expanded.

d_call j_call clone_size v_call cdr3_nt cdr3_aa
NA TRBJ2-3 NA TRBV2 TGTGCCAGCAAGTACCAGCGGGGCACAGATACGCAGTATTTT CASKYQRGTDTQYF
TRBD1 TRBJ2-1 NA TRBV15 TGTGCCACCAGCAGAAAGGGACAGGGGAAGAGTTTTGTGTCCTACAATGAGCAGTTCTTC CATSRKGQGKSFVSYNEQFF
NA TRBJ1-4 NA TRBV9 TGTGCCAGCAGCGTCGGGAACGGGAATGAAAAACTGTTTTTT CASSVGNGNEKLFF
NA TRBJ2-5 NA TRBV12-3/TRBV12-4 TGTGCCAGCAGCCGTCCCTCACGGGGCGGGCAAGAGACCCAGTACTTC CASSRPSRGGQETQYF
NA TRBJ1-1 NA TRBV14 TGTGCCAGCAATCGTCTAGTGGGCACTGAAGCTTTCTTT CASNRLVGTEAFF
TRBD1 TRBJ2-5 NA TRBV7-9 TGTGCCAGCAGCCAGGGGACAGCCCAAGAGACCCAGTACTTC CASSQGTAQETQYF
TRBD1 TRBJ1-4 once TRBV30 TGTGCCTGGAGCCGGACAGGGGGGCTAGGTGAAAAACTGTTTTTT CAWSRTGGLGEKLFF
TRBD1 TRBJ2-1 NA TRBV3-1 TGTGCCAGCAGCCTAGGGACAGGGCGATACAATGAGCAGTTCTTC CASSLGTGRYNEQFF
NA TRBJ1-5 NA TRBV7-2 TGTGCCAGCAGCTACGATCGGGGACAGCCCCAGCATTTT CASSYDRGQPQHF
NA TRBJ1-5 NA TRBV20-1 TGCAGTGCTAGAGACCCCTGGGGGCGCAATCAGCCCCAGCATTTT CSARDPWGRNQPQHF
NA TRBJ2-3 NA TRBV5-4 TGTGCCAGCACCCCCCTTCCGGGAGATACGCAGTATTTT CASTPLPGDTQYF
NA TRBJ2-2 NA TRBV24-1 TGTGCCACCAGTGATGCCTCGGGCCGAAGGTCCGGGGAGCTGTTTTTT CATSDASGRRSGELFF
NA TRBJ1-1 NA TRBV7-9 TGTGCCAGCAGCTTATGGGTCACTGAAGCTTTCTTT CASSLWVTEAFF
NA TRBJ2-2 once TRBV4-2 TGTGCCAGCAGCCAACGGACTGACAACACCGGGGAGCTGTTTTTT CASSQRTDNTGELFF
NA TRBJ1-1 once TRBV11-2 TGTGCCAGCAGCTTGTCGGGCAGGGGTGATGATGGCACTGAAGCTTTCTTT CASSLSGRGDDGTEAFF
TRBD2 TRBJ2-3 NA TRBV4-1 TGCGCCAGCAGCCGACTCGCTAGGAGCGGGGGGAGCGTTGGCACAGATACGCAGTATTTT CASSRLARSGGSVGTDTQYF
TRBD2 TRBJ2-1 NA TRBV12-3/TRBV12-4 TGTGCCAGCAGTAGCGGGAGGGATGAGCAGTTCTTC CASSSGRDEQFF
NA TRBJ2-5 NA TRBV30 TGTGCCTGGAGTATGGAGGAGAGGAAAGAGACCCAGTACTTC CAWSMEERKETQYF
NA TRBJ2-7 NA TRBV20-1 TGCAGTGTCAGAGCGGGTGACAGAGCCTACGAGCAGTACTTC CSVRAGDRAYEQYF
NA TRBJ1-1 once TRBV30 TGTGCCTGGAGTCAGACAGGCCTAAAGAACACTGAAGCTTTCTTT CAWSQTGLKNTEAFF
TRBD2 TRBJ2-3 NA TRBV20-1 TGCAGTGCTAGAGAGATTAGCGGGGGGGCAACAGATACGCAGTATTTT CSAREISGGATDTQYF